The rows below give T cell receptor beta chains drawn from one sample of a study of cytomegalovirus exposure and HLA in healthy donors. Generated by immunoSEQ multiplex PCR, the TCRdb table keeps only in-frame clones and is missing some. Of some 120,000 clones listed, about four fifths are singletons. The specimen sequenced was PBMCs. The receptors were sampled from a woman aged 18-29 years in good health and CMV-seronegative. Each CDR3 is given with its conserved first and last residue. The D gene is left open where the match is weak. Clone size is given for some rows only: seen once, a few or many times, or a class if the clone is expanded.

CDR3nt: TGTGCCTGGAGACACAGGGTGGGGGGGATCTACAATGAGCAGTTCTTC
CDR3aa: CAWRHRVGGIYNEQFF
abundance: .
v_gene: TRBV30
d_gene: .
j_gene: TRBJ2-1

CDR3nt: TGTGCCAGCAGTCCCGTGGCTGATACGCAGTATTTT
CDR3aa: CASSPVADTQYF
abundance: .
v_gene: TRBV6-1
d_gene: .
j_gene: TRBJ2-3

CDR3nt: TGTGCCAGCAGCGTAACCCCCAGGGGGCTTGGGGCCAACGTCCTGACTTTC
CDR3aa: CASSVTPRGLGANVLTF
abundance: once
v_gene: TRBV7-9
d_gene: TRBD1
j_gene: TRBJ2-6

CDR3nt: TGTGCCAGCAACATTGGACAGCGAACTGAGGGCGAGCAGTACTTC
CDR3aa: CASNIGQRTEGEQYF
abundance: .
v_gene: TRBV5-4
d_gene: .
j_gene: TRBJ2-7

CDR3nt: TGTGCCAGCAGAGGCCTTCAGGTGGCCTATGGCTACACCTTC
CDR3aa: CASRGLQVAYGYTF
abundance: .
v_gene: TRBV6-1
d_gene: .
j_gene: TRBJ1-2

CDR3nt: TGTGCCAGCAGTCCTTTTGGGACAGGGGAAGAGACCCAGTACTTC
CDR3aa: CASSPFGTGEETQYF
abundance: .
v_gene: TRBV9
d_gene: TRBD1
j_gene: TRBJ2-5

CDR3nt: TGTGCCAGTAGTATGGACAGACCCATGAACACTGAAGCTTTCTTT
CDR3aa: CASSMDRPMNTEAFF
abundance: .
v_gene: TRBV19
d_gene: .
j_gene: TRBJ1-1

CDR3nt: TGCGCCAGCAGCTTGACTAGCGGGGGCAGCACAGATACGCAGTATTTT
CDR3aa: CASSLTSGGSTDTQYF
abundance: .
v_gene: TRBV5-1
d_gene: TRBD2
j_gene: TRBJ2-3

CDR3nt: TGTGCCAGCGGCACCGTGGGGCTAAGCGAAGTCAACTATGGCTACACCTTC
CDR3aa: CASGTVGLSEVNYGYTF
abundance: .
v_gene: TRBV28
d_gene: .
j_gene: TRBJ1-2

CDR3nt: TGTGCCTGGATCCCTCAGGGCGCCTATGGCTACACCTTC
CDR3aa: CAWIPQGAYGYTF
abundance: once
v_gene: TRBV30
d_gene: .
j_gene: TRBJ1-2

CDR3nt: TGTGCCAGCATGCTGGGACAGAATCAGCCCCAGCATTTT
CDR3aa: CASMLGQNQPQHF
abundance: .
v_gene: TRBV2
d_gene: TRBD1
j_gene: TRBJ1-5

CDR3nt: TGCGCCAGCAGCCGCGGGACAGGGGAGTCCCTTAACTATGGCTACACCTTC
CDR3aa: CASSRGTGESLNYGYTF
abundance: once
v_gene: TRBV4-1
d_gene: TRBD1
j_gene: TRBJ1-2

CDR3nt: TGTGCCATCAGTCCCCAAAAAAAGGGGACAGGGATGGCCGGGGAGCTGTTTTTT
CDR3aa: CAISPQKKGTGMAGELFF
abundance: .
v_gene: TRBV10-3
d_gene: TRBD1
j_gene: TRBJ2-2

CDR3nt: TGTGCCAGCAGTAAATACCCCCCCTTAATACAGGGGGGAGACTACGAGCAGTACTTC
CDR3aa: CASSKYPPLIQGGDYEQYF
abundance: .
v_gene: TRBV27
d_gene: TRBD1
j_gene: TRBJ2-7

CDR3nt: TGTGCCAGCAGTTTTACAGGGTACAAGGACACTGAAGCTTTCTTT
CDR3aa: CASSFTGYKDTEAFF
abundance: .
v_gene: TRBV28
d_gene: .
j_gene: TRBJ1-1

CDR3nt: TGTGCCAGCAGTAAGTCGGGGAACTACGAGCAGTACTTC
CDR3aa: CASSKSGNYEQYF
abundance: few
v_gene: TRBV6-1
d_gene: .
j_gene: TRBJ2-7

CDR3nt: TGTGCCAGCAGCTCCCAAAAGGGGGCAGATACGCAGTATTTT
CDR3aa: CASSSQKGADTQYF
abundance: .
v_gene: TRBV9
d_gene: .
j_gene: TRBJ2-3

CDR3nt: TGTGCCAGCAGTGAATTAACAGGGTCGAAGGGCTACACCTTC
CDR3aa: CASSELTGSKGYTF
abundance: .
v_gene: TRBV6-1
d_gene: .
j_gene: TRBJ1-2

CDR3nt: TGTGCCAGCAGTGAAGGGCAGGGTAATCAGCCCCAGCATTTT
CDR3aa: CASSEGQGNQPQHF
abundance: .
v_gene: TRBV6-1
d_gene: .
j_gene: TRBJ1-5

CDR3nt: TGTGCCAGCAGTGATAGCGGATACAATGAGCAGTTCTTC
CDR3aa: CASSDSGYNEQFF
abundance: .
v_gene: TRBV2
d_gene: .
j_gene: TRBJ2-1

CDR3nt: TGTGCCAGCAGTTTTTATCAGCTAGCGGGGGTGGAGCAGTTCTTC
CDR3aa: CASSFYQLAGVEQFF
abundance: .
v_gene: TRBV5-6
d_gene: TRBD2
j_gene: TRBJ2-1

CDR3nt: TGTGCTAGTGGTTTTACTCCCGGGGGCGAGCAGTACTTC
CDR3aa: CASGFTPGGEQYF
abundance: .
v_gene: TRBV12-5
d_gene: .
j_gene: TRBJ2-7

CDR3nt: TGCGCCAGCAGCATGACAGGGGGATACGGAACTGAAGCTTTCTTT
CDR3aa: CASSMTGGYGTEAFF
abundance: .
v_gene: TRBV5-1
d_gene: TRBD1
j_gene: TRBJ1-1

CDR3nt: TGTGCCTGGAGCCCCAGCGGGGGGGTTTCCGAGCAGTACTTC
CDR3aa: CAWSPSGGVSEQYF
abundance: .
v_gene: TRBV30
d_gene: TRBD2
j_gene: TRBJ2-7

CDR3nt: TGCGCCAGCAGCTTGGGTCCAGGGTCGTACGGCGAGCAGTACTTC
CDR3aa: CASSLGPGSYGEQYF
abundance: .
v_gene: TRBV5-1
d_gene: .
j_gene: TRBJ2-7

CDR3nt: TGCGCCAGCAGCGCAGGACAGGGTTCTTATGGCTACACCTTC
CDR3aa: CASSAGQGSYGYTF
abundance: few
v_gene: TRBV5-1
d_gene: TRBD1
j_gene: TRBJ1-2

CDR3nt: TGTGCCAGTAGTATTCGGGGGACAGGGGGCGGTACGCAGTATTTT
CDR3aa: CASSIRGTGGGTQYF
abundance: .
v_gene: TRBV19
d_gene: TRBD1
j_gene: TRBJ2-3

CDR3nt: TGCGCCAGCAGCCCGGCGACAGGGCCCAAGAATCAATATGGCTACACCTTC
CDR3aa: CASSPATGPKNQYGYTF
abundance: .
v_gene: TRBV4-1
d_gene: TRBD1
j_gene: TRBJ1-2

CDR3nt: TGTGCCAGCAGTGAAACCCCCTCGGGAATCCGCACAGATACGCAGTATTTT
CDR3aa: CASSETPSGIRTDTQYF
abundance: .
v_gene: TRBV6-1
d_gene: .
j_gene: TRBJ2-3

CDR3nt: TGTGCCAGCAGCATAGACAGGGCGCACACTAATCAGCCCCAGCATTTT
CDR3aa: CASSIDRAHTNQPQHF
abundance: once
v_gene: TRBV4-2
d_gene: TRBD1
j_gene: TRBJ1-5

CDR3nt: TGTGCCATCAGAGGACAGGGGAGTACCTACGAGCAGTACTTC
CDR3aa: CAIRGQGSTYEQYF
abundance: .
v_gene: TRBV10-3
d_gene: TRBD1
j_gene: TRBJ2-7

CDR3nt: TGTGCCAGTAGGGCCCCCGGAGGAGGCCAGCCCCAGCATTTT
CDR3aa: CASRAPGGGQPQHF
abundance: .
v_gene: TRBV19
d_gene: .
j_gene: TRBJ1-5

CDR3nt: TGTGCCAGCAGCCAAGGACTCAATCAGCCCCAGCATTTT
CDR3aa: CASSQGLNQPQHF
abundance: .
v_gene: TRBV14
d_gene: .
j_gene: TRBJ1-5

CDR3nt: TGTGCCAGCAGCGTCGGGGGAAATAATTCACCCCTCCACTTT
CDR3aa: CASSVGGNNSPLHF
abundance: .
v_gene: TRBV9
d_gene: .
j_gene: TRBJ1-6

CDR3nt: TGTGCCAGCAGTCCAGGGACAGGGGCCGCGAACACCGGGGAGCTGTTTTTT
CDR3aa: CASSPGTGAANTGELFF
abundance: .
v_gene: TRBV27
d_gene: TRBD1
j_gene: TRBJ2-2

CDR3nt: TGTGCCAGCAGCCAAGCTGACACCCCGAACACCTACGAGCAGTACTTC
CDR3aa: CASSQADTPNTYEQYF
abundance: .
v_gene: TRBV4-2
d_gene: .
j_gene: TRBJ2-7

CDR3nt: TGTGCCAGCAGCCCAGGGGCAGGGCGGTCGACTGAAGCTTTCTTT
CDR3aa: CASSPGAGRSTEAFF
abundance: .
v_gene: TRBV7-9
d_gene: .
j_gene: TRBJ1-1

CDR3nt: TGTGCCTGTGTTGAGGGCCGTCGAGGCTACACCTTC
CDR3aa: CACVEGRRGYTF
abundance: few
v_gene: TRBV30
d_gene: .
j_gene: TRBJ1-2

CDR3nt: TGCAGCGTCGCAAACACCTACCAAGAGACCCAGTACTTC
CDR3aa: CSVANTYQETQYF
abundance: .
v_gene: TRBV29-1
d_gene: .
j_gene: TRBJ2-5

CDR3nt: TGTGCCAGCAGCCCCACGACAGGGGTCAGTTCACCCCTCCACTTT
CDR3aa: CASSPTTGVSSPLHF
abundance: .
v_gene: TRBV7-6
d_gene: TRBD1
j_gene: TRBJ1-6

CDR3nt: TGTGCCAGCAGCTTGGCGTACGGGAGGGAGCAGTACTTC
CDR3aa: CASSLAYGREQYF
abundance: .
v_gene: TRBV5-6
d_gene: TRBD2
j_gene: TRBJ2-7

CDR3nt: TGTGCCAGCAGCCCCTGGGGCGGAGACTATGGCTACACCTTC
CDR3aa: CASSPWGGDYGYTF
abundance: .
v_gene: TRBV6-5
d_gene: .
j_gene: TRBJ1-2

CDR3nt: TGCGCCAGCAGCCCGGGGACAGGGGGCAGGATTGAAGCTTTCTTT
CDR3aa: CASSPGTGGRIEAFF
abundance: .
v_gene: TRBV5-1
d_gene: TRBD1
j_gene: TRBJ1-1

CDR3nt: TGTGCCAGCAGTTATCAGGGGGCGAACTATGGCTACACCTTC
CDR3aa: CASSYQGANYGYTF
abundance: few
v_gene: TRBV27
d_gene: TRBD1
j_gene: TRBJ1-2

CDR3nt: TGTGCCAGCAGTTTTAGGGGTAGCTGGACTGAAGCTTTCTTT
CDR3aa: CASSFRGSWTEAFF
abundance: .
v_gene: TRBV28
d_gene: .
j_gene: TRBJ1-1

CDR3nt: TGTGCCAGCAGTGATGAGGTCAGCTCCTACAATGAGCAGTTCTTC
CDR3aa: CASSDEVSSYNEQFF
abundance: .
v_gene: TRBV6-1
d_gene: .
j_gene: TRBJ2-1

CDR3nt: TGCGCCAGCAGCTTGGACAGGATTAACCCTAATGAAAAACTGTTTTTT
CDR3aa: CASSLDRINPNEKLFF
abundance: .
v_gene: TRBV5-1
d_gene: .
j_gene: TRBJ1-4

CDR3nt: TGTGCCAGCAGTACCGGGACAGGGTCCTACGAGCAGTACTTC
CDR3aa: CASSTGTGSYEQYF
abundance: .
v_gene: TRBV5-4
d_gene: TRBD1
j_gene: TRBJ2-7

CDR3nt: TGTGCCTTCACAGGACAGGCCAACACTGAAGCTTTCTTT
CDR3aa: CAFTGQANTEAFF
abundance: .
v_gene: TRBV30
d_gene: TRBD1
j_gene: TRBJ1-1

CDR3nt: TGTGCCTGGAGGCCCCCAGGGGGCACCGGGGAGCTGTTTTTT
CDR3aa: CAWRPPGGTGELFF
abundance: .
v_gene: TRBV30
d_gene: TRBD1
j_gene: TRBJ2-2

CDR3nt: TGTGCCAGCAGCACCCCAAGCATGAACACTGAAGCTTTCTTT
CDR3aa: CASSTPSMNTEAFF
abundance: .
v_gene: TRBV5-4
d_gene: .
j_gene: TRBJ1-1

CDR3nt: TGTGCCAGCAGTTTGGGCAGGGGGCGTAATGAAAAACTGTTTTTT
CDR3aa: CASSLGRGRNEKLFF
abundance: .
v_gene: TRBV28
d_gene: TRBD1
j_gene: TRBJ1-4

CDR3nt: TGTGCCACCAGCAGAGGAGTCAGACTCTACGAGCAGTACTTC
CDR3aa: CATSRGVRLYEQYF
abundance: .
v_gene: TRBV15
d_gene: .
j_gene: TRBJ2-7